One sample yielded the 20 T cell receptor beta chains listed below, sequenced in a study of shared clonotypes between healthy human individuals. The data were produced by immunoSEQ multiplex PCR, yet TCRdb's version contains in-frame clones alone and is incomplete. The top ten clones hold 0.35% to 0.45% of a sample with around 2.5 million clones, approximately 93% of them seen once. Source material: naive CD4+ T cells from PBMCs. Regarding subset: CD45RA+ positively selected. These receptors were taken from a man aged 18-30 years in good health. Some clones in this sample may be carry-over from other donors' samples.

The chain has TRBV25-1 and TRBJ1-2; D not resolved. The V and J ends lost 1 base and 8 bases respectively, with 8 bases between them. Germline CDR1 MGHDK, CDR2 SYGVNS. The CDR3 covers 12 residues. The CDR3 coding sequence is TGTGCCAGCAGTGAATCTTTGGCAGGCTACACCTTC. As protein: CASSESLAGYTF.

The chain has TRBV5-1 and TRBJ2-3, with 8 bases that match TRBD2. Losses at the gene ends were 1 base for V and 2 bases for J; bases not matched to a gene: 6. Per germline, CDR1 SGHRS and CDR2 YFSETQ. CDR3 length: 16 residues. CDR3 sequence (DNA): TGCGCCAGCAGCTTGTCGGGAGGGCCCAACACAGATACGCAGTATTTT. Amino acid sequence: CASSLSGGPNTDTQYF.

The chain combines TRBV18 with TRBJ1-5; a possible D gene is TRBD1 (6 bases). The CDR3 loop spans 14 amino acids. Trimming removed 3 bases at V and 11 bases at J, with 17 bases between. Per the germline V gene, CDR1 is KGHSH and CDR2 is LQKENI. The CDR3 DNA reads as TGTGCCAGCTCACCTGGGGGGGGCGAAAGGGCCCAGCATTTT. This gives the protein CASSPGGGERAQHF.

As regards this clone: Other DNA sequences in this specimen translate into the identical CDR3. CDR3 bases: TGTGCCAGCAGCTTACTAGGACCCAGCACAGATACGCAGTATTTT. It encodes CASSLLGPSTDTQYF. The V gene is TRBV7-3, the J gene TRBJ2-3; no clear D. Germline V lookup: CDR1 SGHTA, CDR2 FQGTGA. This CDR3 has 15 residues. The V end lost 2 bases, the J end lost 0 bases, and 9 bases lay between the germline ends.

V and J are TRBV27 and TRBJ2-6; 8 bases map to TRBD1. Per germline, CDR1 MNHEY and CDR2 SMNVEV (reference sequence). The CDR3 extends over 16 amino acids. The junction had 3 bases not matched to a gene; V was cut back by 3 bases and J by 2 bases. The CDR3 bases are TGTGCCAGCAGTTTTCACAGGGGGGCTGGGGCCAACGTCCTGACTTTC. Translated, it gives CASSFHRGAGANVLTF.

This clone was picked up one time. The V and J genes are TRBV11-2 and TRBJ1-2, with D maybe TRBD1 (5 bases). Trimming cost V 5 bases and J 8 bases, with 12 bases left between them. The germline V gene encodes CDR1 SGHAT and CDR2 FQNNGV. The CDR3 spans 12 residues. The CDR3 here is CASSPLQGGYTF. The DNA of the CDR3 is TGTGCCAGCAGCCCACTCCAGGGAGGCTACACCTTC.

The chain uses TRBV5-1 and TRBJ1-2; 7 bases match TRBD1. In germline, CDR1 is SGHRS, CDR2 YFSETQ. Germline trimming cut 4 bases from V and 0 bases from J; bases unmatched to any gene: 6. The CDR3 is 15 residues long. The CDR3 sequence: CASSPTGQTNYGYTF. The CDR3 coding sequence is TGCGCCAGCAGCCCGACAGGGCAAACTAACTATGGCTACACCTTC. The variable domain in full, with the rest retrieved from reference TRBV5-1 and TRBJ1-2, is KAGVTQTPRYLIKTRGQQVTLSCSPISGHRSVSWYQQTPGQGLQFLFEYFSETQRNKGNFPGRFSGRQFSNSRSEMNVSTLELGDSALYLCASSPTGQTNYGYTFGSGTRLTVV.

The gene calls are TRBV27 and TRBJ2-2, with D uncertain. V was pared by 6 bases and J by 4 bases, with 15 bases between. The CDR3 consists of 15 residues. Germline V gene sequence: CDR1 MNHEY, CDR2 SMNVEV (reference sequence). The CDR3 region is CASRADVIGTGELFF. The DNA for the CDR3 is TGTGCCAGCAGGGCGGACGTAATCGGCACCGGGGAGCTGTTTTTT.

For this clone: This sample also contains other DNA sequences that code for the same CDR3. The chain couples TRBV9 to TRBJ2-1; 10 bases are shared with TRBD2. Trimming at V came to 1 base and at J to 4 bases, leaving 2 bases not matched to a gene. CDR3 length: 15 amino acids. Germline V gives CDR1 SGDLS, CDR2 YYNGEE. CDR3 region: CASSVLAGAYNEQFF. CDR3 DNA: TGTGCCAGCAGCGTACTAGCGGGAGCTTACAATGAGCAGTTCTTC.

The CDR3 DNA is TGTGCCAGCAGCTTATGGGGGAGCGGGAGAGTTTATACGCAGTATTTT. This sequence encodes CASSLWGSGRVYTQYF. V gene TRBV7-2 combines with J gene TRBJ2-3, with 8 bases fitting TRBD2. CDR1 and CDR2 (germline): SGHTA, FQGNSA. This CDR3 is built from 16 residues. Losses at the gene ends were 2 bases for V and 7 bases for J; bases not matched to a gene: 11.

As DNA, the CDR3 is TGTGCCAGCAGCTTCAGCGGGAGGGAAAATTACAATGAGCAGTTCTTC. It yields the protein CASSFSGRENYNEQFF. The chain carries TRBV7-9 and TRBJ2-1, with 10 bases identical to TRBD2. The V and J ends lost 3 bases and 4 bases, in that order; junction bases with no gene match: 6. CDR1 SEHNR and CDR2 FQNEAQ come from the germline V gene (reference sequence). CDR3 size: 16 residues. The complete variable domain, with remaining parts taken from reference TRBV7-9 and TRBJ2-1, reads DTGVSQNPRHKITKRGQNVTFRCDPISEHNRLYWYRQTLGQGPEFLTYFQNEAQLEKSRLLSDRFSAERPKGSFSTLEIQRTEQGDSAMYLCASSFSGRENYNEQFFGPGTRLTVL.

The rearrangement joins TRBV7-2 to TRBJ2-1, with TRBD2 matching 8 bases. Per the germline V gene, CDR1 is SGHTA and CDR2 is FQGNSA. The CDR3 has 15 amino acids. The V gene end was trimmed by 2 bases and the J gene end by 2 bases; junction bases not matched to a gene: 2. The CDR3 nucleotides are TGTGCCAGCAGCTTACCACTAGCGGCCTACAATGAGCAGTTCTTC. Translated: CASSLPLAAYNEQFF.

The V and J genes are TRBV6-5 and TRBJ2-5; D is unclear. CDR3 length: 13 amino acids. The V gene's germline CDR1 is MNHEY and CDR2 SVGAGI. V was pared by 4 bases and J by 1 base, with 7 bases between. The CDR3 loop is CASSSQCQETQYF. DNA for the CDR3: TGTGCCAGCAGTTCCCAGTGCCAAGAGACCCAGTACTTC.

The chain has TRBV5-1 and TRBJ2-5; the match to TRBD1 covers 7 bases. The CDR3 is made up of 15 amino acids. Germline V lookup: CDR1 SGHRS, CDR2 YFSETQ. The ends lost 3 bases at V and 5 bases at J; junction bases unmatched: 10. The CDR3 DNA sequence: TGCGCCAGCAGCTACGACAGGGTGTATTCCGAGACCCAGTACTTC. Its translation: CASSYDRVYSETQYF.

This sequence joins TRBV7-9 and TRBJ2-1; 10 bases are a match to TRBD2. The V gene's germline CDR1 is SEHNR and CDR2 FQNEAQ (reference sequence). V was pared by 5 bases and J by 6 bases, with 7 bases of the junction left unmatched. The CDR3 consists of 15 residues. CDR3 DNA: TGTGCCAGCAGCCGCCCTAGCGGGGGTTTCAATGAGCAGTTCTTC. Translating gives CASSRPSGGFNEQFF.

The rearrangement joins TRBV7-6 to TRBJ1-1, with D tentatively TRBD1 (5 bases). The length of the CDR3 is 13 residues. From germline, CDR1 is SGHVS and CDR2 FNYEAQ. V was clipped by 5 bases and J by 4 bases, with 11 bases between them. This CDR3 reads CASSASGGTEAFF. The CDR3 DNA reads TGTGCCAGCAGCGCAAGCGGGGGCACTGAAGCTTTCTTT.

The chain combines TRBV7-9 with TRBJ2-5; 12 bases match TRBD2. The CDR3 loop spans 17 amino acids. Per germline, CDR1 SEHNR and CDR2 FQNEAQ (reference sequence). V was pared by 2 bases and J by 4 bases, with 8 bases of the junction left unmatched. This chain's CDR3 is CASSLRPSGRASETQYF. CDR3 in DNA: TGTGCCAGCAGCTTACGCCCTAGCGGGAGGGCTTCAGAGACCCAGTACTTC.

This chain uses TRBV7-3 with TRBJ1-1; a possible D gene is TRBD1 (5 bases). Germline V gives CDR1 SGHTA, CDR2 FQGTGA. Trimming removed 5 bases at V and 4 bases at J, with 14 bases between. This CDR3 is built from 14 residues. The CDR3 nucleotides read TGTGCCAGCAGCCCCGGAGGGGATAGCACTGAAGCTTTCTTT. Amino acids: CASSPGGDSTEAFF.

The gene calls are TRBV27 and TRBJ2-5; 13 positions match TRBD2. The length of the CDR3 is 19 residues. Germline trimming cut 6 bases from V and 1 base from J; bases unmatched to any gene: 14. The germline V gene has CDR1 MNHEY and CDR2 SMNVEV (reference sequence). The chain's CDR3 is CASRGLAGSWNAFQETQYF. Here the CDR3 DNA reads TGTGCCAGCAGGGGACTAGCGGGATCTTGGAACGCGTTCCAAGAGACCCAGTACTTC.

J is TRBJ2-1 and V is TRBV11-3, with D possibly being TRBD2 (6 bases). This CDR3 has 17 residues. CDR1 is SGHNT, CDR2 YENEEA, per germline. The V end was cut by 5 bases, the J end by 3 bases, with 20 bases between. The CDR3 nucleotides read TGTGCCAGCAGCCAGAGGGCGGGAATGGGTTTCTACAATGAGCAGTTCTTC. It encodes CASSQRAGMGFYNEQFF.